The 29 T cell receptor beta chains in this list originate from one sample, sequenced in a study of human T cells and chemical hapten exposure. TCRdb independently ran MiXCR on the RACE reads; one entry per CDR3 protein. The profile covers over 300,000 distinct CDR3 sequences, with approximately 5.1% appearing a single time and approximately 2.8% taken by the ten largest. Described time point: pre-sensitization, week 0. The treatment is: therapeutic diphenylcyclopropenone sensitization with weekly scalp DPC. The specimen was whole blood, collected in connection with sensitization to the hapten diphenylcyclopropenone (DPC). The receptors come from a woman aged 45-60 years with alopecia areata. Some clones in this sample may be carry-over from other donors' samples.

CDR3 in amino acids: CASSDWGGELFF. Here the CDR3 DNA reads TGTGCCAGCAGTGACTGGGGCGGGGAGCTGTTTTTT. V is TRBV6-4 and J is TRBJ2-2; D gene unclear. CDR3 length equals 12 residues. V was pared by 1 base and J by 7 bases, with 4 bases between. CDR1 is MRHNA and CDR2 is SNTAGT in the germline V gene.

A few counts support this clonotype. This chain links TRBV21-1 with TRBJ1-5; the table's D call, TRBD1, was not checked against the DNA. TRBV21-1 is flagged as a pseudogene. The CDR3 contains 16 residues. The CDR3 loop reads CASSPRKGAQNQPQHF. The CDR3 DNA reads as TGTGCCAGCAGCCCAAGGAAGGGGGCCCAAAATCAGCCCCAGCATTTT.

This clonotype was counted only a few times. The chain is built from TRBV6-1 and TRBJ2-2; 9 bases map to TRBD2. The CDR3 length is 14 residues. V gave up 8 bases and J gave up 2 bases; unmatched junction bases: 3. Germline CDR1 and CDR2: MNHNS and SASEGT. The CDR3 loop is CASVAGANTGELFF. The CDR3 nucleotides are TGTGCCAGCGTAGCGGGGGCCAACACCGGGGAGCTGTTTTTT.

This clonotype was detected a few times. The chain employs TRBV5-1 and TRBJ1-4; D gene ambiguous. V lost 3 bases, J lost 0 bases, and 18 bases lay in between. This CDR3 has 18 residues. The germline gives CDR1 SGHRS, CDR2 YFSETQ. CDR3 sequence (DNA): TGCGCCAGCAGCTACCGAGTCCGGCAGATAGCAACTAATGAAAAACTGTTTTTT. Protein: CASSYRVRQIATNEKLFF.

This clonotype was picked up a small number of times. V is TRBV12-5 and J is TRBJ1-5; 7 nucleotides match TRBD1. Germline V gene sequence: CDR1 LGHNT, CDR2 FRNRAP. J was trimmed by 5 bases and V by 6 bases; bases with no gene match: 10. The CDR3 covers 15 residues. In nucleotides, the CDR3 is TGTGCTAGTGGAAAAAACAGGGGACCCCATCAGCCCCAGCATTTT. Its protein is CASGKNRGPHQPQHF.

The table lists this clonotype with a few counts. The chain recombines TRBV9 with TRBJ2-5; D call uncertain. V lost 0 bases and J 5 bases, leaving 8 bases between the germline ends. Germline V gene lookup returns CDR1 SGDLS and CDR2 YYNGEE. The CDR3 extends over 13 amino acids. CDR3 bases: TGTGCCAGCAGCGTAGCGGATGCGGAGACCCAGTACTTC. This encodes CASSVADAETQYF.

This clonotype came up many times. This chain uses TRBV4-1 with TRBJ1-2; D remains unclear. CDR3 length: 12 residues. Deletions cut 0 bases from V and 2 bases from J, with 1 base between. Germline V gene lookup returns CDR1 MGHRA and CDR2 YSYEKL. The CDR3: CASSQDNYGYTF. Here the CDR3 DNA reads TGCGCCAGCAGCCAAGACAACTATGGCTACACCTTC.

This clonotype was found many times. The chain combines TRBV12-3 or TRBV12-4 with TRBJ1-3, with D unclear. The CDR3 totals 14 residues. Trimming left V 3 bases short and J 0 bases short, with 6 bases between. In nucleotides, the CDR3 is TGTGCCAGCAGTTTGACGTCCTCTGGAAACACCATATATTTT. It translates to CASSLTSSGNTIYF.

The sample holds many counts of this clonotype. The chain couples TRBV5-6 to TRBJ1-1, with unresolved D. CDR1 and CDR2 (germline): SGHDT, YYEEEE. V was clipped by 4 bases and J by 0 bases, with 10 bases between them. This CDR3 region has 14 residues. DNA for the CDR3: TGTGCCAGCAGCCCTAGTGTAATGAACACTGAAGCTTTCTTT. Translation: CASSPSVMNTEAFF.

This clonotype has ten or more counts. This chain links TRBV29-1 with TRBJ2-1; D perhaps matches TRBD2 (6 bases). The CDR3 totals 14 residues. V was cut by 6 bases and J by 0 bases, with 12 bases left in between. The germline CDR1 and CDR2 sequences are SQVTM and ANQGSEA. CDR3 protein: CSVARLVSYNEQFF. The DNA of the CDR3 is TGCAGCGTGGCCAGACTAGTCTCCTACAATGAGCAGTTCTTC.

J is TRBJ2-2 and V is TRBV4-3; tentatively, D is TRBD2 (6 bases). V lost 2 bases to trimming and J lost 3 bases, with 16 bases between them. CDR3 length: 17 residues. Germline CDR1 and CDR2: LGHNA and YSLEER. The CDR3 coding sequence is TGCGCCAGCAGCCAACTACCATCGGGACTGTACACCGGGGAGCTGTTTTTT. Protein product: CASSQLPSGLYTGELFF.

This clonotype has more than one count but fewer than ten. The V and J genes are TRBV14 and TRBJ2-2, with a weak D call TRBD2 (5 bases). V lost 4 bases to trimming and J lost 5 bases, with 14 bases between them. The CDR3 length is 15 residues. Germline V gives CDR1 SGHDN, CDR2 FVKESK. The CDR3 sequence: CASSPSRTGTGELFF. The CDR3, as DNA: TGTGCCAGCAGCCCCTCTCGGACTGGTACCGGGGAGCTGTTTTTT. Full variable domain (missing parts from reference TRBV14 and TRBJ2-2): EAGVTQFPSHSVIEKGQTVTLRCDPISGHDNLYWYRRVMGKEIKFLLHFVKESKQDESGMPNNRFLAERTGGTYSTLKVQPAELEDSGVYFCASSPSRTGTGELFFGEGSRLTVL.

This clonotype was counted between two and nine times. This chain links TRBV15 with TRBJ2-3, with D hard to call. The length of the CDR3 is 14 residues. Germline CDR1 is LNHNV and CDR2 is YYDKDF (reference sequence). V gave up 0 bases and J gave up 2 bases, with 6 bases separating them. CDR3 coding DNA: TGTGCCACCAGCAGAGATCCTTTCACAGATACGCAGTATTTT. Encoded protein: CATSRDPFTDTQYF.

The chain couples TRBV14 to TRBJ2-3; 7 positions match TRBD1. The CDR3 covers 16 residues. The trim removed 0 bases at V and 10 bases at J, leaving 13 bases unmatched. In germline, CDR1 is SGHDN, CDR2 FVKESK. The CDR3 sequence: CASSQDFGTVPESQYF. CDR3 bases: TGTGCCAGCAGCCAAGATTTTGGGACAGTTCCCGAATCGCAGTATTTT. Complete variable domain (other parts from reference TRBV14 and TRBJ2-3): EAGVTQFPSHSVIEKGQTVTLRCDPISGHDNLYWYRRVMGKEIKFLLHFVKESKQDESGMPNNRFLAERTGGTYSTLKVQPAELEDSGVYFCASSQDFGTVPESQYFGPGTRLTVL.

The J gene is TRBJ1-1, the V gene TRBV29-1; a possible D gene is TRBD1 (6 bases). The CDR3 has 12 amino acids. From germline, CDR1 is SQVTM and CDR2 ANQGSEA. V lost 2 bases and J lost 6, with 10 bases in between. CDR3 DNA sequence: TGCAGCGTTGAACAGGGGCCATCTGAAGCTTTCTTT. The encoded protein is CSVEQGPSEAFF.

The chain uses TRBV11-2 and TRBJ2-3; no clear D. Trimming removed 1 base at V and 5 bases at J, with 7 bases between. This CDR3 comprises 13 residues. From germline, CDR1 is SGHAT and CDR2 FQNNGV. CDR3 in DNA: TGTGCCAGCAGCTTAGTACTGGGAGATACGCAGTATTTT. Translating gives CASSLVLGDTQYF. Together with reference TRBV11-2 and TRBJ2-3, the CDR3 gives the full variable domain: EAGVAQSPRYKIIEKRQSVAFWCNPISGHATLYWYQQILGQGPKLLIQFQNNGVVDDSQLPKDRFSAERLKGVDSTLKIQPAKLEDSAVYLCASSLVLGDTQYFGPGTRLTVL.

The chain links TRBV7-6 to TRBJ1-4; D ambiguous. V was shortened by 5 bases and J by 3 bases, with 19 bases between the two germline ends. This CDR3 spans 17 amino acids. Germline CDR1 reads SGHVS; CDR2 reads FNYEAQ. DNA for the CDR3: TGTGCCAGCAGCCCTTCGGACTCCTATCGGGCTAATGAAAAACTGTTTTTT. Its protein product is CASSPSDSYRANEKLFF.

This clonotype was seen at least ten times. V and J are TRBV6-2 or TRBV6-3 and TRBJ2-5; 8 nucleotides match TRBD1. CDR3 size: 14 residues. Germline loops: CDR1 MNHEY, CDR2 SVGEGT. The ends lost 3 bases at V and 5 bases at J; junction bases unmatched: 5. CDR3 region: CASSYQTGVETQYF. The CDR3 coding sequence is TGTGCCAGCAGTTATCAGACAGGGGTGGAGACCCAGTACTTC.

This clonotype was observed at least ten times. The chain couples TRBV7-2 to TRBJ2-7, with no clear D. This CDR3 region has 15 residues. V was trimmed by 1 base and J by 1 base, leaving 11 bases between them. Germline V gene data show CDR1 as SGHTA and CDR2 as FQGNSA. DNA of the CDR3: TGTGCCAGCAGCTTAGTACACGGATCTTCCTACGAGCAGTACTTC. It yields the protein CASSLVHGSSYEQYF.

V is TRBV2 and J is TRBJ1-2; D may be TRBD1 (5 bases). This CDR3 comprises 11 residues. Germline V gene sequence: CDR1 SNHLY, CDR2 FYNNEI. V lost 6 bases and J 5 bases, leaving 7 bases between the germline ends. The CDR3 nucleotides are TGTGCCAGCAGCGGACATTATGGCTACACCTTC. It yields the protein CASSGHYGYTF.

V and J are TRBV5-6 and TRBJ1-2; TRBD1 matches at 7 bases. The germline V gene has CDR1 SGHDT and CDR2 YYEEEE. The CDR3 totals 16 residues. V lost 4 bases, J lost 5 bases, and 14 bases stayed unmatched. The CDR3 sequence is CASSRDSLSPWYGYTF. DNA of the CDR3: TGTGCCAGCAGCCGGGACAGCTTATCCCCCTGGTATGGCTACACCTTC.

This clonotype was picked up many times. This chain joins TRBV19 and TRBJ1-5; D uncertain. The germline V gene encodes CDR1 LNHDA and CDR2 SQIVND (reference sequence). Trimming cost V 5 bases and J 3 bases, with 14 bases left between them. The CDR3 runs 15 residues. CDR3 nucleotide sequence: TGTGCCAGTAGTTTGCGGCAGGCCTCCAATCAGCCCCAGCATTTT. Its protein is CASSLRQASNQPQHF. Full variable domain (remainder filled in from reference TRBV19 and TRBJ1-5): DGGITQSPKYLFRKEGQNVTLSCEQNLNHDAMYWYRQDPGQGLRLIYYSQIVNDFQKGDIAEGYSVSREKKESFPLTVTSAQKNPTAFYLCASSLRQASNQPQHFGDGTRLSIL.

This clonotype appeared many times. The chain is built from TRBV20-1 and TRBJ2-5, with D possibly matching TRBD2 (6 bases). Germline CDR1 reads DFQATT; CDR2 reads SNEGSKA (reference sequence). Trimming took off 6 bases at V and 5 bases at J, with 19 bases between the two ends. The CDR3 contains 14 residues. The CDR3 spells CSAPSSTGGETQYF. CDR3 sequence (DNA): TGCAGTGCCCCCTCCTCCACAGGAGGGGAGACCCAGTACTTC.

This clonotype occurred a few times. The chain couples TRBV12-3 or TRBV12-4 to TRBJ2-7; 7 bases line up with TRBD2. This CDR3 region has 14 residues. V dropped 7 bases and J dropped 4; count of bases not matched to a gene: 10. CDR3 sequence: CASTLSRGVYEQYF. DNA for the CDR3: TGTGCCAGCACCTTGAGCCGGGGGGTTTACGAGCAGTACTTC.

The chain combines TRBV7-2 with TRBJ1-4; 8 positions match TRBD1. V lost 5 bases to trimming and J lost 8 bases; unmatched junction nucleotides: 7. Germline V gene data show CDR1 as SGHTA and CDR2 as FQGNSA. There are 14 residues in the CDR3. DNA of the CDR3: TGTGCCAGCAGCCCAGGGGGCAGTGTAGAAAAACTGTTTTTT. Translated, it gives CASSPGGSVEKLFF.

This clonotype was recorded at least ten times. The gene calls are TRBV3-1 and TRBJ2-1; D possibly corresponds to TRBD1 (6 bases). The CDR3 is made up of 14 amino acids. Looked up from germline, CDR1 is LGHDT and CDR2 is YNNKEL (reference sequence). V was cut by 0 bases and J by 11 bases, with 14 bases left in between. DNA of the CDR3: TGTGCCAGCAGCCAAGATCAGGGGAGTTTGAAGCAGTTCTTC. Residues: CASSQDQGSLKQFF.

In its sample, this clonotype was seen many times. The chain carries TRBV28 and TRBJ2-3; D is unresolved. With 7 bases removed from V and 1 base from J, the gap between germline ends came to 3 bases. Germline CDR1 and CDR2: MDHEN and SYDVKM. The CDR3 runs to 11 residues. CDR3 loop: CASKGTDTQYF. CDR3 coding DNA: TGTGCCAGCAAGGGCACAGATACGCAGTATTTT.

This clonotype has a count of ten or more. The gene calls are TRBV5-5 and TRBJ2-3, with D possibly matching TRBD1 (6 bases). The CDR3 is 16 amino acids. Trimming cost V 2 bases and J 2 bases, with 15 bases left between them. CDR1 SGHKS and CDR2 YYEKEE come from the germline V gene (reference sequence). CDR3 DNA: TGTGCCAGCAGCTTCCCATCTCCAGGGGTCACAGATACGCAGTATTTT. As protein: CASSFPSPGVTDTQYF.

This clonotype was seen at least ten times. V is TRBV30 and J is TRBJ2-7; TRBD1 aligns across 7 bases. Germline values: CDR1 GTSNPN, CDR2 SVGIG (reference sequence). The CDR3 totals 13 residues. The J segment lost 11 bases and the V segment lost 1 base, leaving 11 bases of the junction unmatched. The CDR3, as DNA: TGTGCCTGGAGTGCCGCTTCACAAGGGGGCGAGTACTTC. Its translation: CAWSAASQGGEYF. The whole variable domain, remainder taken from reference TRBV30 and TRBJ2-7, is SQTIHQWPATLVQPVGSPLSLECTVEGTSNPNLYWYRQAAGRGLQLLFYSVGIGQISSEVPQNLSASRPQDRQFILSSKKLLLSDSGFYLCAWSAASQGGEYFGPGTRLTVT.